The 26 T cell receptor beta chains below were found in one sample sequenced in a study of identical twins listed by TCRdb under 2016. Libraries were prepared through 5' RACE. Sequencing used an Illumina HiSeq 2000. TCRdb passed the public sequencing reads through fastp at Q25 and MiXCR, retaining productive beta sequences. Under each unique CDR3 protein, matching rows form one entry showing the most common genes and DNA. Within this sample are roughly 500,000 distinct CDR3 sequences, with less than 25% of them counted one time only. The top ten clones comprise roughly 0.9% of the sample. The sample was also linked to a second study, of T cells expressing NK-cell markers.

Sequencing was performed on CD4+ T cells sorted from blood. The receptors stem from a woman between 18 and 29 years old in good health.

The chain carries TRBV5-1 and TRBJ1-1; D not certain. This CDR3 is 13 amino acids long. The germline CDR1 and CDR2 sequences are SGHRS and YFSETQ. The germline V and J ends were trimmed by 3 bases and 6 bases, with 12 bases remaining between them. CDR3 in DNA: TGCGCCAGCAGCTCCGGAAGGGATTCTGAAGCTTTCTTT. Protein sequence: CASSSGRDSEAFF.

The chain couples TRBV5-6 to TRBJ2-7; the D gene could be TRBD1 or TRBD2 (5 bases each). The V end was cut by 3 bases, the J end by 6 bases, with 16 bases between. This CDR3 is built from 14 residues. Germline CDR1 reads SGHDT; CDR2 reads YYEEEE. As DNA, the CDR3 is TGTGCCAGCAGCTCCGGGACGGTAAGAGGCGAGCAGTACTTC. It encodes CASSSGTVRGEQYF.

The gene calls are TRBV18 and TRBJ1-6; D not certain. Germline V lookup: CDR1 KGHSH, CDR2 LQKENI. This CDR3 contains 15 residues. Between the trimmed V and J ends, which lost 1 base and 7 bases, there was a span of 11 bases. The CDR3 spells CASSPQGLGNSPLHF. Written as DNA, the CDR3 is TGTGCCAGCTCACCACAGGGTTTGGGGAATTCACCCCTCCACTTT.

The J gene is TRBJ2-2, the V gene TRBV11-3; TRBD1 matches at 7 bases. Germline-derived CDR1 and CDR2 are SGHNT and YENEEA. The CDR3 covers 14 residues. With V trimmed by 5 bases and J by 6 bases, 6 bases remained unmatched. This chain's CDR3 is CASSQTTGAGELFF. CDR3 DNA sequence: TGTGCCAGCAGCCAAACTACAGGGGCCGGGGAGCTGTTTTTT.

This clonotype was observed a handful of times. The CDR3 loop is CSARRTGWGTDTQYF. Here the CDR3 DNA reads TGCAGTGCTAGAAGGACAGGATGGGGCACAGATACGCAGTATTTT. V and J are TRBV20-1 and TRBJ2-3, with 7 bases identical to TRBD1. The germline CDR1 and CDR2 sequences are DFQATT and SNEGSKA (reference sequence). Trimming cost V 2 bases and J 1 base; bases outside gene matches: 6. This CDR3 has 15 amino acids.

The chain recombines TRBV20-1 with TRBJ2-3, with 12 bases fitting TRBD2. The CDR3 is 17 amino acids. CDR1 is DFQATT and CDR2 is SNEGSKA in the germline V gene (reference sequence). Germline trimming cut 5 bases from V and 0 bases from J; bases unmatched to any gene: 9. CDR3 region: CSAPGLAGRSSTDTQYF. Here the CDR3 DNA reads TGCAGTGCTCCCGGACTAGCGGGGCGTTCTAGCACAGATACGCAGTATTTT.

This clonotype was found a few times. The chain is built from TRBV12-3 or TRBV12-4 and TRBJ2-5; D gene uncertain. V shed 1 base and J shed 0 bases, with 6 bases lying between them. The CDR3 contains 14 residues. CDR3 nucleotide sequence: TGTGCCAGCAGTTTAGGGCACAACCAAGAGACCCAGTACTTC. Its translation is CASSLGHNQETQYF.

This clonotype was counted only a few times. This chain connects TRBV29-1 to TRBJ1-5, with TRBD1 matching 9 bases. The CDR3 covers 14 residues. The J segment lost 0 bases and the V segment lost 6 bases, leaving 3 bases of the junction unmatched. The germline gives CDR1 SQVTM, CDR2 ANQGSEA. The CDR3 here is CSVRTGDSNQPQHF. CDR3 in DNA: TGCAGCGTGAGGACAGGGGATAGCAATCAGCCCCAGCATTTT.

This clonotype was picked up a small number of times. In nucleotides, the CDR3 is TGCGCCAGCAGTGAGTCCTTGGGGAGTATAGATACGCAGTATTTT. This encodes CASSESLGSIDTQYF. The J gene is TRBJ2-3, the V gene TRBV10-1; D is perhaps TRBD2 (5 bases). Between the trimmed V and J ends, which lost 0 bases and 5 bases, there was a span of 12 bases. The CDR3 has 15 residues. Germline values: CDR1 WNHNN, CDR2 SYGVQD (reference sequence).

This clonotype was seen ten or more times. For the CDR3, the DNA is TGTGCCAGCAGTTTAGTCCCGGGACCCTCCCGCTATGGCTACACCTTC. Its translation is CASSLVPGPSRYGYTF. This rearrangement joins TRBV12-3 or TRBV12-4 to TRBJ1-2, with D perhaps TRBD1 (5 bases). V shed 1 base and J shed 4 bases, with 16 bases lying between them. The CDR3 has 16 residues.

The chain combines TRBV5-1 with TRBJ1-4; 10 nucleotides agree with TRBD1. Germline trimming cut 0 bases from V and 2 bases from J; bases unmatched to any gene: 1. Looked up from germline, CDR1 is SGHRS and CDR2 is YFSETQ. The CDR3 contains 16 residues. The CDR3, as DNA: TGCGCCAGCAGCTTGGGACAGGGGGCCACTAATGAAAAACTGTTTTTT. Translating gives CASSLGQGATNEKLFF.

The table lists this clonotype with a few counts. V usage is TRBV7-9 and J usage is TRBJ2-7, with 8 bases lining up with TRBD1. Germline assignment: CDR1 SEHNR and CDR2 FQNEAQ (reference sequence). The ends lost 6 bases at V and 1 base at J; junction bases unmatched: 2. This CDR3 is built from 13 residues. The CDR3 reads CASRDRGSYEQYF. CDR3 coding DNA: TGTGCCAGCAGAGACAGGGGATCCTACGAGCAGTACTTC.

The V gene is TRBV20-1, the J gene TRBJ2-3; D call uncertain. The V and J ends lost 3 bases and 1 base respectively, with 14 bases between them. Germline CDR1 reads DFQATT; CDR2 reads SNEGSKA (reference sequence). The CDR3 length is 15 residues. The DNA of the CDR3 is TGCAGTGCTAGCGACCCTTTAACCGGCACAGATACGCAGTATTTT. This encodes CSASDPLTGTDTQYF.

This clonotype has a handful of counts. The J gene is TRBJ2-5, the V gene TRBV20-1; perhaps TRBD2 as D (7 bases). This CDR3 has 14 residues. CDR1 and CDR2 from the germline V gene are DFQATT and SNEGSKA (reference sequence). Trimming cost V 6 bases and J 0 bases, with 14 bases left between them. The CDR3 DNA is TGCAGTGCCGACCGGGGGGCCAACCAAGAGACCCAGTACTTC. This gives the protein CSADRGANQETQYF.

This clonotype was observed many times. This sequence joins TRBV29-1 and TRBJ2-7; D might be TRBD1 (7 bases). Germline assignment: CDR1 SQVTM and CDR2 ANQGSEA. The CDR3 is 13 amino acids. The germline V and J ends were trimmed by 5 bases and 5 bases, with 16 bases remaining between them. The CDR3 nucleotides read TGCAGCGTTTCCCGCGGGACAGAACACGAGCAGTACTTC. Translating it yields CSVSRGTEHEQYF.

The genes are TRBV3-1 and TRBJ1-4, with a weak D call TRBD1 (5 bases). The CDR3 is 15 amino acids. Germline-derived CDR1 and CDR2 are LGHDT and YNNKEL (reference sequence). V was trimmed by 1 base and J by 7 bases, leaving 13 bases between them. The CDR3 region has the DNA TGTGCCAGCAGCCAAGGGGCAGGGTATCTTGAAAAACTGTTTTTT. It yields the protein CASSQGAGYLEKLFF.

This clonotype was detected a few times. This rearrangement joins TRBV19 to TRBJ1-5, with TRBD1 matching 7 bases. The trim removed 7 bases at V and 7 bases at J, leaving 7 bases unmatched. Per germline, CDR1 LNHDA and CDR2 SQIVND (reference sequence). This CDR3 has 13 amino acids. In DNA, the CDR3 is TGTGCCAGTACGCGGACAGGCGGACAGCCCCAGCATTTT. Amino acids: CASTRTGGQPQHF. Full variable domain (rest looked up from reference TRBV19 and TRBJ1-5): DGGITQSPKYLFRKEGQNVTLSCEQNLNHDAMYWYRQDPGQGLRLIYYSQIVNDFQKGDIAEGYSVSREKKESFPLTVTSAQKNPTAFYLCASTRTGGQPQHFGDGTRLSIL.

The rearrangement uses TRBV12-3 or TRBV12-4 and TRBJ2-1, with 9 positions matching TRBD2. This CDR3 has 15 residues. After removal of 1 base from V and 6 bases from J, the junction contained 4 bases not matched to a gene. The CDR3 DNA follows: TGTGCCAGCAGTTTAGAGCGGGAGGCCCGCAATGAGCAGTTCTTC. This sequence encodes CASSLEREARNEQFF.

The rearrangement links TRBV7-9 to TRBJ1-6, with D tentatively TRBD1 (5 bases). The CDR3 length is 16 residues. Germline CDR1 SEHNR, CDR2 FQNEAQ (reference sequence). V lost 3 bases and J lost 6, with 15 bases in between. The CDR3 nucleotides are TGTGCCAGCAGCTTTGTTCATGGGGGTGCTAATTCACCCCTCCACTTT. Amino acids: CASSFVHGGANSPLHF.

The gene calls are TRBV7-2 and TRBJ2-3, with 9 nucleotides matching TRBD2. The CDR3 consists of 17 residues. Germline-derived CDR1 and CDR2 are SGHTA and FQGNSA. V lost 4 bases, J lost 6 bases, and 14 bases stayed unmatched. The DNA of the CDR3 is TGTGCCAGCAGCTCAGCGGTGACTAGCGGTCGATGGGATACGCAGTATTTT. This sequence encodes CASSSAVTSGRWDTQYF.

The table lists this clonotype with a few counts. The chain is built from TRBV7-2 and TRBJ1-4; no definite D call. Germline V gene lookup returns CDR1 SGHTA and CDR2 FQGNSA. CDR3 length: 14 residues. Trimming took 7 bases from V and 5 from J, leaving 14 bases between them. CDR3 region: CASKAGPLNEKLFF. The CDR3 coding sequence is TGTGCCAGCAAAGCGGGTCCCTTAAATGAAAAACTGTTTTTT.

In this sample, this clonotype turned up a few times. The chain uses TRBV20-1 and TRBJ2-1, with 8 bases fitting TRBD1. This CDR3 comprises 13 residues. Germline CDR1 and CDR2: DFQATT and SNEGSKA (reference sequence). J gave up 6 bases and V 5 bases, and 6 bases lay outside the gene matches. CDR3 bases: TGCAGTGCTTCGCGGACAGGGCGCAATGAGCAGTTCTTC. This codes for CSASRTGRNEQFF.

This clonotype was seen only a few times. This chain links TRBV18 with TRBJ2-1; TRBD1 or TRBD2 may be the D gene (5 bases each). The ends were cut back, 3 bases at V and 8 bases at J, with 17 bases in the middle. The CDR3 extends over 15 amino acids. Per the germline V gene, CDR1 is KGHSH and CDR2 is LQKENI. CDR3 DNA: TGTGCCAGCTCACCCCTTGATGGGACCCTCCATGAGCAGTTCTTC. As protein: CASSPLDGTLHEQFF.

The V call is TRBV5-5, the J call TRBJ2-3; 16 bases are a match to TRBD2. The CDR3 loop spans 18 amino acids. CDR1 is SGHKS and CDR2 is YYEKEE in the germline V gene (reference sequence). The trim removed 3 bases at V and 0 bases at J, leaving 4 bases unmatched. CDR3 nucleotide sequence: TGTGCCAGCAGCTATGGGACTAGCGGGGGGGCCAGCACAGATACGCAGTATTTT. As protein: CASSYGTSGGASTDTQYF.

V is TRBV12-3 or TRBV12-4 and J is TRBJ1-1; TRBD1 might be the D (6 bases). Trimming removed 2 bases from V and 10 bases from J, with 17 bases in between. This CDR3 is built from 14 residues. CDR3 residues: CASSLKKEGGGAFF. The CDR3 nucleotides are TGTGCCAGCAGTTTAAAAAAGGAGGGGGGAGGAGCTTTCTTT.

In nucleotides, the CDR3 is TGTGCCAGCAGCGTATCGACTAGCGGCGCCTACGAGCAGTACTTC. Its translation is CASSVSTSGAYEQYF. V gene TRBV9 combines with J gene TRBJ2-7, with TRBD2 matching over 9 bases. Germline CDR1 is SGDLS and CDR2 is YYNGEE. The V gene end was trimmed by 1 base and the J gene end by 2 bases; junction bases not matched to a gene: 4. This CDR3 is built from 15 residues.